The clone carrying this TCR beta chain was seen repeatedly, ten times or more. Its specificity is not known. V dropped 0 bases and J dropped 9 bases, with 15 bases sitting between them. Germline CDR1 and CDR2: LGHNA and YNFKEQ. This CDR3 has 15 amino acids. MiXCR, applied by TCRdb to the 5' RACE reads, yields one record per CDR3 protein. The sample has hundreds of thousands of distinct CDR3 sequences, less than 7% seen once. These data come from a study of identical twins. Findings of the study overall: Insertions were reduced in abundant cord blood beta clonotypes but not in memory repertoires. There was more out-of-frame TCR alpha sharing in monozygotic twins than models estimated. These conclusions were based on statistical analysis (cross-sectional, not following the same donors). The study found excess low generation probability among twin-shared out-of-frame alpha sequences.

The sequence was obtained from a man between 18 and 29 years old in good health. This rearrangement joins TRBV4-2 to TRBJ2-1; D possibly corresponds to TRBD2 (5 bases). Sequencing input: naive T cells sorted from blood. The CDR3: CASSQDSGLNREQFF. DNA for the CDR3: TGTGCCAGCAGCCAAGATTCAGGACTGAATCGTGAGCAGTTCTTC.